What follows are 13 T cell receptor beta chains derived from one specimen sequenced in a study of technical replicates of blood from a handful of donors. Using immunoSEQ multiplex PCR, the repertoire was profiled, and TCRdb retains in-frame clones only, with some absent. The sample yields some 17,000 clones, around 86% seen once. The material sequenced was PBMCs. These receptors came from a human donor in good health.

This clone was recorded once. The CDR3 DNA reads TGTGCCAGCAGCCAAGAGAGGGCACCTGAAGCTTTCTTT. Translation: CASSQERAPEAFF. The rearrangement uses TRBV4-2 and TRBJ1-1; D not certain. This CDR3 spans 13 amino acids. V gave up 0 bases and J gave up 6 bases, with 8 bases separating them. Germline values: CDR1 LGHNA, CDR2 YNFKEQ.

The chain links TRBV12-5 to TRBJ2-2, with D unresolved. Germline lookup yields CDR1 LGHNT and CDR2 FRNRAP. The ends were cut back, 3 bases at V and 4 bases at J, with 12 bases in the middle. CDR3 size: 15 residues. The DNA for the CDR3 is TGTGCTAGTGGTTTCTTACTCGGTGGCACCGGGGAGCTGTTTTTT. Translating gives CASGFLLGGTGELFF.

The V and J genes are TRBV5-1 and TRBJ1-2, with no clear D. The germline CDR1 and CDR2 sequences are SGHRS and YFSETQ. Trimming cost V 4 bases and J 4 bases, with 14 bases left between them. The length of the CDR3 is 14 residues. The CDR3 loop is CASSPPGSVYGYTF. For the CDR3, the DNA is TGCGCCAGCAGCCCTCCTGGTTCGGTCTATGGCTACACCTTC. Together with reference TRBV5-1 and TRBJ1-2, the CDR3 gives the full variable domain: KAGVTQTPRYLIKTRGQQVTLSCSPISGHRSVSWYQQTPGQGLQFLFEYFSETQRNKGNFPGRFSGRQFSNSRSEMNVSTLELGDSALYLCASSPPGSVYGYTFGSGTRLTVV.

This clone was observed a single time. Here the CDR3 DNA reads TGTGCCAGCAGCTTGTTCCTAGGGGCTAACAATGAGCAGTTCTTC. This gives the protein CASSLFLGANNEQFF. The rearrangement uses TRBV7-2 and TRBJ2-1, with D perhaps matching TRBD1 (5 bases). Trimming removed 3 bases at V and 5 bases at J, with 14 bases between. Per germline, CDR1 SGHTA and CDR2 FQGNSA. The CDR3 spans 15 residues.

This chain links TRBV6-5 with TRBJ2-5; TRBD2 is a possible D gene (5 bases). The CDR3 contains 15 residues. Trimming shortened V by 6 bases and J by 5 bases, and 19 bases separated the two germline ends. CDR1 and CDR2 (germline): MNHEY, SVGAGI. CDR3 sequence reads: CASSDSDTGMETQYF. CDR3 sequence (DNA): TGTGCCAGCAGCGACTCCGACACGGGGATGGAGACCCAGTACTTC.

This chain connects TRBV4-1 to TRBJ2-1; a weak D match, TRBD2 (5 bases). V was cut by 3 bases and J by 3 bases, with 12 bases left in between. The CDR3 extends over 15 amino acids. Germline assignment: CDR1 MGHRA and CDR2 YSYEKL. CDR3 in amino acids: CASSHGLDFYNEQFF. The DNA of the CDR3 is TGCGCCAGCAGCCACGGACTCGATTTCTACAATGAGCAGTTCTTC.

The V call is TRBV28, the J call TRBJ2-7, with TRBD1 identical over 7 bases. J gave up 2 bases and V 2 bases, and 6 bases lay outside the gene matches. The CDR3 is 15 amino acids. Germline CDR1 reads MDHEN; CDR2 reads SYDVKM. In DNA, the CDR3 is TGTGCCAGCAGTTTAATAGGGGGCCAGACCTACGAGCAGTACTTC. Its translation: CASSLIGGQTYEQYF.

This clone was seen once. Other nucleotide sequences from this sample produce the same CDR3. V usage is TRBV2 and J usage is TRBJ2-7; 9 bases map to TRBD2. Per the germline V gene, CDR1 is SNHLY and CDR2 is FYNNEI. V gave up 6 bases and J gave up 2 bases; unmatched junction bases: 20. The CDR3 sequence is 19 residues long. The CDR3 nucleotides are TGTGCCAGCAGCGACCTCGGGGGTGGCGGGAGGGCCAATCCCTACGAGCAGTACTTC. This translates into CASSDLGGGGRANPYEQYF. The complete variable domain, with remaining parts taken from reference TRBV2 and TRBJ2-7, reads EPEVTQTPSHQVTQMGQEVILRCVPISNHLYFYWYRQILGQKVEFLVSFYNNEISEKSEIFDDQFSVERPDGSNFTLKIRSTKLEDSAMYFCASSDLGGGGRANPYEQYFGPGTRLTVT.

The V gene is TRBV2, the J gene TRBJ2-2, with 7 bases matching TRBD1. The trim removed 6 bases at V and 6 bases at J, leaving 19 bases unmatched. The CDR3 loop spans 18 amino acids. CDR1 and CDR2 (germline): SNHLY, FYNNEI. CDR3 nucleotide sequence: TGTGCCAGCAGCGGAAGCAACCTTGCTGACAGGGATGCCGGGGAGCTGTTTTTT. The encoded protein is CASSGSNLADRDAGELFF.

This chain connects TRBV19 to TRBJ2-7, with TRBD1 as a possible D gene (5 bases). Between the trimmed V and J ends, which lost 6 bases and 5 bases, there was a span of 20 bases. The CDR3 runs to 15 residues. The germline CDR1 and CDR2 sequences are LNHDA and SQIVND (reference sequence). The CDR3 nucleotides read TGTGCCAGTAGAGGGCTGGAGCAGGGCACCCACGAGCAGTACTTC. Translating it yields CASRGLEQGTHEQYF. The full variable domain, rest sourced from reference TRBV19 and TRBJ2-7, is DGGITQSPKYLFRKEGQNVTLSCEQNLNHDAMYWYRQDPGQGLRLIYYSQIVNDFQKGDIAEGYSVSREKKESFPLTVTSAQKNPTAFYLCASRGLEQGTHEQYFGPGTRLTVT.

The CDR3 bases are TGTGCCAGCAGTGAAAAACAGGCTACCGGGGAGCTGTTTTTT. It specifies CASSEKQATGELFF. This chain links TRBV6-4 with TRBJ2-2; D is possibly TRBD1 (5 bases). The CDR3 loop spans 14 amino acids. The ends were cut back, 3 bases at V and 5 bases at J, with 10 bases in the middle. Germline V gene lookup returns CDR1 MRHNA and CDR2 SNTAGT.

The chain couples TRBV18 to TRBJ1-5; D call uncertain. V was clipped by 3 bases and J by 8 bases, with 8 bases between them. CDR3 length equals 12 residues. CDR1 is KGHSH and CDR2 is LQKENI in the germline V gene. The CDR3 loop is CASSPGVEPQHF. The CDR3 DNA sequence: TGTGCCAGCTCACCGGGAGTTGAGCCCCAGCATTTT. The whole variable domain, filled in from reference TRBV18 and TRBJ1-5, reads NAGVMQNPRHLVRRRGQEARLRCSPMKGHSHVYWYRQLPEEGLKFMVYLQKENIIDESGMPKERFSAEFPKEGPSILRIQQVVRGDSAAYFCASSPGVEPQHFGDGTRLSIL.

This chain uses TRBV10-1 with TRBJ2-1; 7 nucleotides match TRBD2. The V gene end was trimmed by 5 bases and the J gene end by 9 bases; junction bases not matched to a gene: 13. This CDR3 has 15 residues. Germline loops: CDR1 WNHNN, CDR2 SYGVQD (reference sequence). CDR3: CASSTAGTIPSEQFF. The CDR3 DNA sequence: TGCGCCAGCAGTACAGCCGGGACTATCCCCTCTGAGCAGTTCTTC.